This TCR beta chain was found in a study of shared clonotypes between healthy human individuals (dated by TCRdb to 2020 to 2021). About the study as a whole: The cohort included a few men and a couple of women between 18 and 49 years of age. Blood TCR repertoires of roughly five healthy adults were deeply sequenced to estimate repertoire size and the extent of clonotype sharing between individuals. Libraries were prepared and TCR repertoires were sequenced by different laboratories using diverse techniques, in order to increase sequencing depth and limit assay-specific biases. Leukapheresis yielded between about 0.94 and 9.5 billion PBMCs per donor. For each donor, three plates each were used for CD4 naive and CD4 memory, two plates were used for CD8 naive, and one plate was used for CD8 memory. What the authors observed across the whole study: Sampling was limited to blood, and TCR repertoires in tissue likely differ from TCR repertoires in blood. The small number of donors limited the genetic and exposure-history diversity represented. Pairwise subsampling indicated that sequencing depth was expected to affect the degree of clonotype sharing among donors. Rarefaction of sorted-subset datasets indicated incomplete sequencing despite the large sequencing depth. Higher generation probabilities were observed for clonotypes shared by all four sorted-subset donors than for non-shared clonotypes. Sharing across four donors was observed for approximately 5% of naive CD4, over 3% of naive CD8, 2% to 2.5% of memory CD4, and around 0.4% of memory CD8 clonotypes. Naive subsets generally had larger estimated clonotype richness than memory subsets did.

CD8 naive samples were CD45RO-negative cells positively selected for CCR7, giving a CD45RA+CCR7+ population that excluded TemRA cells. Healthy HIV-negative adults with no recently reported acute infections or vaccinations were included as donors. Only Caucasian adults living in Nashville, Tennessee, USA were represented among the donors. Blood was obtained by leukapheresis, after which PBMCs were separated by Ficoll-Histopaque density gradient centrifugation and cryopreserved in liquid nitrogen vapor phase. Purity and quantity of every magnetically sorted T cell population were checked by analytical flow cytometry. From each sorted fraction, genomic DNA was isolated and quantified by UV absorbance on a Nanodrop 2000c. Counted from cysteine to phenylalanine, this CDR3 has 14 amino acids. The kept DNA is CDR3 alone, 42 bases in frame from the first base. A distance of 11 bases separates the germline ends of V and J, which lose 5 bases and 1 base respectively. Per the germline V gene (reference sequence), MNHEY is the CDR1 and SMNVEV is the CDR2.

With respect to this clone: There is no known antigen for this receptor. It has no much larger one-base neighbor in the sample; base qualities were not kept.

Using the deep immunoSEQ assay, multiplex PCR amplified TCR CDR3 regions from genomic DNA. Extracted genomic DNA from each cell subset was distributed evenly across all wells of several immunoSEQ 96-well plates, and each plate was treated as a replicate. Each replicate PCR for sorted subsets received around 210 ng genomic DNA, equal to about 30,000 T cell genomes. Purified libraries were quantified with a Qubit 3.0 fluorometer, sized on a Bioanalyzer 2100, and re-quantified with the KAPA Library Quantification kit. Every immunoSEQ 96-well plate was sequenced on a dedicated single-read 150-cycle Illumina NextSeq 550 flow cell. In the authors' own workflow: Because the immunoSEQ output held only junctional sequences and lacked quality scores, the filtering could not match the filtering applied to full-length reads. Sequences were annotated with PyIR, a Python wrapper for IgBLAST v1.9, using IMGT germline references to assign V/J genes and CDR3. Reads were removed for weak V/J assignments (E-value above 1e-6), missing CDR3, stop codons, out-of-frame junctions, or ambiguous translated residues. A V3J clonotype was defined by an identical inferred V gene, J gene, and CDR3 amino acid sequence. The percentage overlap between two repertoires was calculated by dividing the number of shared unique clonotypes by the size of the smaller repertoire. RTK rarefaction, the Chao1 estimator, and Recon v2.1 estimates of unobserved clonotypes were used to assess repertoire richness. Generation probabilities for all TCRbeta clonotypes obtained by the gDNA method from a few donors were computed using OLGA. This immuneACCESS table, as held by TCRdb, lists in-frame sequences with V and J called but not all clones. Of the missing ones, under half trace to an unresolved V gene in checked studies; the others have no known cause. The D gene and trimming were derived from the DNA, and the V and J assignments and clone size from that table. The sample has approximately 2,200,000 clones on record, about 93% of them singletons. The ten largest make up 1.5% to 2% of the sample.

The clonotype was recovered from a man aged 18 to 30 in good health. Some clones in this sample may be carry-over from other donors' samples. The V and J segments used are TRBV27 and TRBJ1-1, with no confident D gene call. Sequenced: naive CD8+ T cells from PBMCs. The cell subset or site label for this specimen denotes: CD45RA+CCR7+. The bases read TGTGCCAGCAGTCCGCCGGCAGGGAACACTGAAGCTTTCTTT. It translates to CASSPPAGNTEAFF.